The 20 T cell receptor beta chains presented below share a single source sample, sequenced in a study of OX40 agonist ivuxolimab in advanced cancers. Data came from immunoSEQ multiplex PCR; TCRdb stores just in-frame clones and leaves some out. The sample lists about 14,000 clones; around 80% were seen once. Sequenced material: CD4+ or CD8+ T cells sorted from blood, taken in a trial of the OX40 agonist ivuxolimab. These receptors were collected from an adult with an advanced solid tumor such as melanoma, head and neck, liver or kidney cancer.

V and J are TRBV7-9 and TRBJ1-2, with D possibly being TRBD1 (5 bases). V was cut by 1 base and J by 0 bases, with 12 bases left in between. The CDR3 has 16 residues. The germline V gene encodes CDR1 SEHNR and CDR2 FQNEAQ (reference sequence). The CDR3 DNA reads as TGTGCCAGCAGCTTAGGAGGTGGGGGACCTAACTATGGCTACACCTTC. Its protein product is CASSLGGGGPNYGYTF.

The chain is built from TRBV10-1 and TRBJ2-7; the D gene is possibly TRBD1 (6 bases). V lost 4 bases and J 3 bases, leaving 10 bases between the germline ends. Germline V gene data show CDR1 as WNHNN and CDR2 as SYGVQD (reference sequence). The CDR3 is 13 residues long. The CDR3 sequence is CASSGQGNYEQYF. CDR3 in DNA: TGCGCCAGCAGTGGGCAGGGGAACTACGAGCAGTACTTC.

The CDR3 DNA reads as TGTGCCAGCAGTAACGGGGAGAACACTGAAGCTTTCTTT. Translating it yields CASSNGENTEAFF. The V call is TRBV6-5, the J call TRBJ1-1; the D is unclear. The CDR3 is 13 residues long. V was shortened by 5 bases and J by 1 base, with 8 bases between the two germline ends. Germline-derived CDR1 and CDR2 are MNHEY and SVGAGI.

J is TRBJ2-2 and V is TRBV7-6, with D possibly being TRBD1 (6 bases). The germline V gene has CDR1 SGHVS and CDR2 FNYEAQ. This CDR3 region has 18 residues. V dropped 0 bases and J dropped 0 bases, with 14 bases sitting between them. CDR3 in DNA: TGTGCCAGCAGCTTAGCGAATTTGCCAGGGGCGAACACCGGGGAGCTGTTTTTT. Its translation is CASSLANLPGANTGELFF.

In this sample, this clone turned up once. The V and J genes are TRBV30 and TRBJ2-7; possibly TRBD1 for D (6 bases). This CDR3 spans 13 amino acids. Germline lookup yields CDR1 GTSNPN and CDR2 SVGIG (reference sequence). V dropped 5 bases and J dropped 3 bases, with 14 bases sitting between them. The CDR3 sequence: CAWQTGRFYEQYF. The CDR3 DNA reads as TGTGCCTGGCAGACAGGTCGTTTCTACGAGCAGTACTTC.

This clone was seen a handful of times. The chain employs TRBV30 and TRBJ1-4; D may be TRBD1 (5 bases). In germline, CDR1 is GTSNPN, CDR2 SVGIG (reference sequence). The V gene lost 2 bases and the J gene lost 4 bases, with 11 bases spanning the gap. The CDR3 is 14 residues long. The CDR3 protein is CAWSTGHYNEKLFF. CDR3 sequence (DNA): TGTGCCTGGAGTACAGGCCACTATAATGAAAAACTGTTTTTT.

As to this clone: The sample holds other DNA sequences that translate to the same CDR3. The CDR3 reads CASSQETGNEQFF. The CDR3 DNA reads TGCGCCAGCAGCCAAGAAACGGGTAATGAGCAGTTCTTC. The chain has TRBV4-1 and TRBJ2-1; D not certain. CDR1 and CDR2 from the germline V gene are MGHRA and YSYEKL. CDR3 length: 13 amino acids. Trimming pared 0 bases from V and 7 bases from J, leaving 7 bases between.

This clone appeared once. The chain uses TRBV13 and TRBJ2-4, with 8 nucleotides matching TRBD2. The CDR3 runs to 14 residues. V shed 6 bases, J shed 8 bases, and the junction held 9 bases outside the gene matches. Per germline, CDR1 PRHDT and CDR2 FYEKMQ (reference sequence). CDR3 bases: TGTGCCAGCAGTTCTCGGGCGGGGGGAGACATTCAGTACTTC. Amino acids: CASSSRAGGDIQYF.

The chain joins TRBV21-1 to TRBJ1-4; the table names TRBD1, a call not compared with the DNA. TRBV21-1 counts as a pseudogene. CDR3 size: 16 residues. CDR3 in amino acids: CAPNRDRGVSGEKLFF. The CDR3 DNA is TGTGCCCCCAACCGGGACAGGGGGGTTTCAGGAGAAAAACTGTTTTTT.

The V gene is TRBV7-6, the J gene TRBJ2-1; 12 bases match TRBD2. Unmatched junction bases numbered 9, after V lost 3 bases and J lost 0 bases. Germline CDR1 reads SGHVS; CDR2 reads FNYEAQ. The length of the CDR3 is 19 residues. Here the CDR3 DNA reads TGTGCCAGCAGCTTGGGGTGGCTAGCGGGGGGGAGCTCCTACAATGAGCAGTTCTTC. As protein: CASSLGWLAGGSSYNEQFF.

V gene TRBV4-1 combines with J gene TRBJ2-7; maybe TRBD1 (5 bases). In germline, CDR1 is MGHRA, CDR2 YSYEKL. The length of the CDR3 is 14 residues. V shed 0 bases and J shed 6 bases, with 12 bases lying between them. The CDR3 region is CASSQESRGGEQYF. CDR3 nucleotides: TGCGCCAGCAGCCAAGAGAGTAGGGGCGGCGAGCAGTACTTC.

This chain connects TRBV7-9 to TRBJ2-1; 12 positions match TRBD2. V was clipped by 0 bases and J by 8 bases; unmatched bases: 11. Germline CDR1 reads SEHNR; CDR2 reads FQNEAQ (reference sequence). CDR3 length: 18 amino acids. The CDR3 DNA sequence: TGTGCCAGCAGCTTAGCACCGACTAGCGGGAGTGGTAACGATGAGCAGTTCTTC. Amino acids: CASSLAPTSGSGNDEQFF.

This chain uses TRBV20-1 with TRBJ2-5; D is unclear. There are 11 residues in the CDR3. V lost 5 bases, J lost 5 bases, and 9 bases lay in between. From germline, CDR1 is DFQATT and CDR2 SNEGSKA (reference sequence). The CDR3 nucleotides read TGCAGTGCTGGCCGTCCGGAGACCCAGTACTTC. As protein: CSAGRPETQYF.

This chain joins TRBV6-5 and TRBJ2-1; 13 positions match TRBD2. This CDR3 contains 14 residues. Looked up from germline, CDR1 is MNHEY and CDR2 is SVGAGI. The J segment lost 8 bases and the V segment lost 6 bases, leaving 4 bases of the junction unmatched. CDR3 coding DNA: TGTGCCAGCAGCTCACTAGCGGGGGGGGATGAGCAGTTCTTC. Amino acid sequence: CASSSLAGGDEQFF.

This rearrangement joins TRBV6-1 to TRBJ2-2; D possibly uses TRBD1 or TRBD2 (5 bases each). This CDR3 is built from 15 residues. CDR1 is MNHNS, CDR2 SASEGT, per germline. V dropped 1 base and J dropped 5 bases, with 11 bases sitting between them. This CDR3 reads CASSEVGTVTGELFF. The CDR3 DNA sequence: TGTGCCAGCAGTGAAGTTGGGACGGTGACCGGGGAGCTGTTTTTT.

The CDR3 is CATSRDGQGFYEQYF. CDR3 nucleotide sequence: TGTGCCACCAGCAGAGATGGGCAGGGTTTCTACGAGCAGTACTTC. V usage is TRBV15 and J usage is TRBJ2-7; D perhaps matches TRBD1 (5 bases). CDR3 size: 15 residues. Germline CDR1 LNHNV, CDR2 YYDKDF (reference sequence). Deletions cut 0 bases from V and 3 bases from J, with 12 bases between.

The chain couples TRBV9 to TRBJ2-1, with 8 nucleotides matching TRBD2. Trimming at V came to 4 bases and at J to 3 bases, leaving 9 bases not matched to a gene. Germline V CDR1 and CDR2: SGDLS, YYNGEE. CDR3 length: 16 residues. CDR3 in DNA: TGTGCCAGCAGCCCACCGGGACTAGAGGACTACAATGAGCAGTTCTTC. Translated: CASSPPGLEDYNEQFF.

This clone is judged medium-sized (0.01 to 0.1%). The rearrangement joins TRBV11-2 to TRBJ2-5; 11 bases are shared with TRBD1. The V gene's germline CDR1 is SGHAT and CDR2 FQNNGV. Trimming at V came to 5 bases and at J to 2 bases, leaving 4 bases not matched to a gene. The CDR3 has 15 residues. The CDR3 region has the DNA TGTGCCAGCAGCACCCGGGACAGGGGGCAAGAGACCCAGTACTTC. It codes for CASSTRDRGQETQYF.

V usage is TRBV9 and J usage is TRBJ2-7; TRBD2 agrees at 8 bases. The CDR3 spans 14 residues. CDR1 and CDR2 from the germline V gene are SGDLS and YYNGEE. The trim removed 4 bases at V and 5 bases at J, leaving 8 bases unmatched. CDR3 sequence reads: CASSPRGGIHEQYF. The CDR3 bases are TGTGCCAGCAGCCCCCGGGGGGGCATCCACGAGCAGTACTTC.

The V call is TRBV2, the J call TRBJ2-7; 7 nucleotides agree with TRBD2. V was clipped by 5 bases and J by 6 bases; unmatched bases: 10. Germline CDR1 is SNHLY and CDR2 is FYNNEI. The CDR3 totals 14 residues. CDR3 nucleotide sequence: TGTGCCAGCAGTATCGGACTAGTTAGATCCGAGCAGTACTTC. Translation gives CASSIGLVRSEQYF.